This T cell receptor (beta chain) was found in a study of shared clonotypes between healthy human individuals. About 30,000 T cell genomes, or 200 to 250 ng DNA, went into the sorted-subset replicate PCRs. The table came from immunoSEQ multiplex PCR; TCRdb's copy has only in-frame clones and leaves some out. The table includes around 330,000 clones, less than 85% detected once. Study-level findings and limits: A generally larger estimated richness was seen in naive subsets than in memory subsets.

As to this clone: Its target is unknown.

Sequencing was performed on memory CD4+ T cells sorted from blood. Sample subset: CD45RA-negative fraction. The source of this sequence is a man under 40 in good health.

CDR3 sequence: CASTSLGAGANVLTF. The CDR3 DNA is TGTGCCAGCACCTCCCTGGGGGCAGGGGCCAACGTCCTGACTTTC. The chain combines TRBV28 with TRBJ2-6; weak D call: TRBD1 (6 bases). This CDR3 is built from 15 residues. Per germline, CDR1 MDHEN and CDR2 SYDVKM. Trimming stripped 7 bases from V and 4 bases from J, with 14 bases between.